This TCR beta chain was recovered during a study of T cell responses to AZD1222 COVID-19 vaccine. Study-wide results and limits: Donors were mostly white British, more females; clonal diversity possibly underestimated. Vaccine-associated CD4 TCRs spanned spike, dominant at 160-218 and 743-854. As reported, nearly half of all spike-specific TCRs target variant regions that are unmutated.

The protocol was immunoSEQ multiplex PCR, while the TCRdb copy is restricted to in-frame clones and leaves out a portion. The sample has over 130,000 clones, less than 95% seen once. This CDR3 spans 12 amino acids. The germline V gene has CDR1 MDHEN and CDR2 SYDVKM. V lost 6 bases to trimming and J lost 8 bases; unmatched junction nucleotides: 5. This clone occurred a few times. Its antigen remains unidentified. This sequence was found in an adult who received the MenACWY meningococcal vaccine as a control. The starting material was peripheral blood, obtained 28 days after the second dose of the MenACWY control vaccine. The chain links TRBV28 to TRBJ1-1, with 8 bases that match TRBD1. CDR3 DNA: TGTGCCAGCAGCCGCCGGGACAGGGAAGCTTTCTTT. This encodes CASSRRDREAFF. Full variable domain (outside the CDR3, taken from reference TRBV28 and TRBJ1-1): DVKVTQSSRYLVKRTGEKVFLECVQDMDHENMFWYRQDPGLGLRLIYFSYDVKMKEKGDIPEGYSVSREKKERFSLILESASTNQTSMYLCASSRRDREAFFGQGTRLTVV.